These T cell receptor beta chains were read from a single sample in a study of cytotoxic CD8 clonotypes in ibrutinib-treated CLL. TCRdb keeps only in-frame clones here, not all; method: immunoSEQ multiplex PCR. The repertoire holds 250,000 to 350,000 clones, around 69% seen once, with 5.6% in the top ten. The source was PBMCs, collected at disease progression, from a patient treated with ibrutinib. These TCRs come from a human donor with chronic lymphocytic leukemia. The CDR3 runs from the conserved cysteine through the conserved F or W. Each record gives: V gene, D gene, J gene, clone size, CDR3 DNA, CDR3 protein. The D gene is left open where the match is weak. A clone size is listed for some rows: how often the clone was seen (once, few, many), or a class if it is expanded.

>TRBV9|-|TRBJ2-7|-
TGTGCCAGCAGCGCCCCAAACACCTACGAGCAGTACTTC
CASSAPNTYEQYF
>TRBV11-2|TRBD1|TRBJ1-4|-
TGTGCCAGCAGCTTAGTACAGGGGAAACTGTTTTTT
CASSLVQGKLFF
>TRBV7-2|TRBD1|TRBJ1-1|few
TGTGCCAGCGTGGCGGGACAGTTGAACACTGAAGCTTTCTTT
CASVAGQLNTEAFF
>TRBV10-2|-|TRBJ2-7|-
TGCGCCAGCAGGGACTCGCAGGTTGCCCCAGGCGACGAGCAGTACTTC
CASRDSQVAPGDEQYF
>TRBV7-9|TRBD1|TRBJ1-1|-
TGTGCCAGCAGCCCAGAGCGGACAGGGGTTATGGGAACTGAAGCTTTCTTT
CASSPERTGVMGTEAFF
>TRBV11-2|-|TRBJ1-1|-
TGTGCCAGCAGCTTAGTAGGTTTAGGGTACTCGGCTTTCTTT
CASSLVGLGYSAFF
>TRBV5-1|-|TRBJ1-2|few
TGCGCCAGCAGCTTGGAAGGGCCGGATAACTATGGCTACACCTTC
CASSLEGPDNYGYTF
>TRBV13|TRBD2|TRBJ2-1|-
TGTGCCAGCAGCTTTTATGCGGGAGTTAATGATGAGCAGTTCTTC
CASSFYAGVNDEQFF
>TRBV7-3|TRBD2|TRBJ2-1|-
TGTGCCAGCAGCTTATACTCGGGAGGTGAGCAGTTCTTC
CASSLYSGGEQFF
>TRBV6-5|-|TRBJ2-5|few
TGTGCCAGCAGTTACTCGAATGAAGGGACCCAGTACTTC
CASSYSNEGTQYF
>TRBV19|-|TRBJ2-7|-
TGTGCCAGTAGTATGTCTGCCCAGGGGATCTACGAGCAGTACTTC
CASSMSAQGIYEQYF
>TRBV2|-|TRBJ1-2|few
TGTGCCAGCAGTCAGGGGCTGCATGGCTACACCTTC
CASSQGLHGYTF
>TRBV7-3|-|TRBJ2-4|few
TGTGCCAGCAGCTCAAGCCGGGGTTCTAACATTCAGTACTTC
CASSSSRGSNIQYF
>TRBV27|TRBD1|TRBJ2-2|-
TGTGCCAGCAGTTTACGGGACAGGGCGAACACCGGGGAGCTGTTTTTT
CASSLRDRANTGELFF
>TRBV28|-|TRBJ1-1|-
TGTGCCAGCAGTTCCAGGAGCTTTGGCACTGAAGCTTTCTTT
CASSSRSFGTEAFF
>TRBV7-2|-|TRBJ2-3|-
TGTGCCAGCAGCTTTTCCCAGGGCACAGATACGCAGTATTTT
CASSFSQGTDTQYF
>TRBV29-1|-|TRBJ1-2|-
TGCAGCGTTGGTAGGGATTTGGTAAACTATGGCTACACCTTC
CSVGRDLVNYGYTF
>TRBV6-5|TRBD2|TRBJ2-1|-
TGTGCCAGCAACCCTCCTAGCGGGAGCACGAATGAGCAGTTCTTC
CASNPPSGSTNEQFF
>TRBV6-5|-|TRBJ1-2|once
TGTGCCAGCAGTTACTCGGGGACCGCGGTCGGTGGCTACACCTTC
CASSYSGTAVGGYTF
>TRBV10-2|-|TRBJ2-7|-
TGCGCCTCCCAAGGCGCGAAGCTTCAGTACTTC
CASQGAKLQYF